The source of this TCR beta chain is a study of blood T cell repertoires in COVID-19. Turning to the study itself: Samples representing acute and convalescent COVID-19 were sourced from the United States, Italy and Spain. PBMCs, B-cell-depleted T cells, or T cells provided the cDNA or gDNA that made up the material.

Study processing details: Estimated nucleated cell counts came from reference gene primer amplification. TCRdb's copy holds only in-frame clones and misses some; the assay was immunoSEQ multiplex PCR. From that table come the V and J calls and clone size; the DNA was used to work out D and trimming. Here the sample spans almost 80,000 clones, roughly 85% being singletons. Germline CDR1 reads SNHLY; CDR2 reads FYNNEI. The V segment lost 7 bases and the J segment 4 bases; nucleotides outside the gene matches: 10. This CDR3 contains 15 residues. Input material: peripheral blood. The origin of this receptor is a woman aged 70-85 years with acute or convalescent COVID-19. This chain links TRBV2 with TRBJ2-7; TRBD1 matches at 10 bases. The chain's CDR3 is CASTLTGTGVYEQYF. CDR3 DNA: TGTGCCAGCACACTAACCGGGACAGGGGTTTACGAGCAGTACTTC.